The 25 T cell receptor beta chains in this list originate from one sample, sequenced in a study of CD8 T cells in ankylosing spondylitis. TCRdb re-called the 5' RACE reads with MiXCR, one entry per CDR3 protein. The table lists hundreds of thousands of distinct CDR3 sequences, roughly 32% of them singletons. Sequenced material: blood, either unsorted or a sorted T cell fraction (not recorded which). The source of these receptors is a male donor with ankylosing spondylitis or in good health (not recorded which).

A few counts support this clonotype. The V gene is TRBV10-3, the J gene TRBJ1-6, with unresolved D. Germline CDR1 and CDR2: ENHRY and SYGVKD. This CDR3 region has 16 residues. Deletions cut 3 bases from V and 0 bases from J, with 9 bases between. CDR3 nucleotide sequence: TGTGCCATCAGTGACACCGCGAGCTCCTATAATTCACCCCTCCACTTT. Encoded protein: CAISDTASSYNSPLHF.

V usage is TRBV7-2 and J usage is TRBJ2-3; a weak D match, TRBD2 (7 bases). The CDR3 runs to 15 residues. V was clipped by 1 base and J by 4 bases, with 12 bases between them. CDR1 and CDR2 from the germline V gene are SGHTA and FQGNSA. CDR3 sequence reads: CASSLGGGAADTQYF. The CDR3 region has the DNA TGTGCCAGCAGCTTAGGGGGGGGGGCCGCAGATACGCAGTATTTT.

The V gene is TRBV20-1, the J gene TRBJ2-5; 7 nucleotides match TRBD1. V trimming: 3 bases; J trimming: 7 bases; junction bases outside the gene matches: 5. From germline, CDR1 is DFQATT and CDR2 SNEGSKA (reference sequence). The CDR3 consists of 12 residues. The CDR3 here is CSASATGATQYF. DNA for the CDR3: TGCAGTGCTAGTGCCACAGGGGCGACCCAGTACTTC.

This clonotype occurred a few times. CDR3 protein: CASSGTSGENIQYF. The CDR3 DNA reads TGTGCCAGCAGCGGGACTAGCGGGGAAAACATTCAGTACTTC. The chain couples TRBV9 to TRBJ2-4, with 12 positions matching TRBD2. There are 14 residues in the CDR3. Germline lookup yields CDR1 SGDLS and CDR2 YYNGEE. V lost 3 bases, J lost 5 bases, and 0 bases stayed unmatched. Drawing the rest from reference TRBV9 and TRBJ2-4, the complete variable domain is DSGVTQTPKHLITATGQRVTLRCSPRSGDLSVYWYQQSLDQGLQFLIQYYNGEERAKGNILERFSAQQFPDLHSELNLSSLELGDSALYFCASSGTSGENIQYFGAGTRLSVL.

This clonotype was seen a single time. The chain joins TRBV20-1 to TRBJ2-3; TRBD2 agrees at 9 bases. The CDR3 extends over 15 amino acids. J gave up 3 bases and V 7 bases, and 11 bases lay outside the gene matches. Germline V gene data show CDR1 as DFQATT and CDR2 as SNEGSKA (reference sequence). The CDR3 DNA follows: TGCAGTGGGATGTCTAGGCTAGCGGGGACAGATACGCAGTATTTT. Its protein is CSGMSRLAGTDTQYF.

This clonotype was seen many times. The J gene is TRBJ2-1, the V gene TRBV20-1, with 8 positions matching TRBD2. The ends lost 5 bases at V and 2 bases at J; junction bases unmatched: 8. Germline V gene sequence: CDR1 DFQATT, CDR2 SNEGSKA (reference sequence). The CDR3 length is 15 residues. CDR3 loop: CSAPPGGEAYNEQFF. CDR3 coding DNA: TGCAGTGCTCCACCCGGGGGGGAAGCCTACAATGAGCAGTTCTTC.

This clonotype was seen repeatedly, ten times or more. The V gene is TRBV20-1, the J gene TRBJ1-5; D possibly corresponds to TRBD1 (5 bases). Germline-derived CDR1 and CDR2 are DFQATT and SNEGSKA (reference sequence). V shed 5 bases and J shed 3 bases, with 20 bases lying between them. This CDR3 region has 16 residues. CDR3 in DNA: TGCAGTGCTCCAAGGAGGGGTGGTTTTATCAATCAGCCCCAGCATTTT. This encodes CSAPRRGGFINQPQHF.

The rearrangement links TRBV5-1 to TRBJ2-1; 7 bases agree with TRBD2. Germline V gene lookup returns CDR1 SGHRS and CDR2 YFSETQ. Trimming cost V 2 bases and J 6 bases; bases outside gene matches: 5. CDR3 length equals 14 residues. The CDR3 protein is CASSLAGPLNEQFF. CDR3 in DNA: TGCGCCAGCAGCTTAGCGGGACCTCTCAATGAGCAGTTCTTC.

CDR3 DNA sequence: TGTGCCACCAGCTTCCTCCGCCAAGAGACCCAGTACTTC. It is translated as CATSFLRQETQYF. J is TRBJ2-5 and V is TRBV15; D uncertain. This CDR3 region has 13 residues. Germline V gives CDR1 LNHNV, CDR2 YYDKDF (reference sequence). V was clipped by 5 bases and J by 1 base, with 8 bases between them.

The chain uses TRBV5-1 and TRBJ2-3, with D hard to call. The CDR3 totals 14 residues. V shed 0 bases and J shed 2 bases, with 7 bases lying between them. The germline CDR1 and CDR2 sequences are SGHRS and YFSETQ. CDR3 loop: CASSLEGFTDTQYF. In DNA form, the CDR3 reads TGCGCCAGCAGCTTGGAAGGGTTCACAGATACGCAGTATTTT. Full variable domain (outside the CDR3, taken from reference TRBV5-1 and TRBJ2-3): KAGVTQTPRYLIKTRGQQVTLSCSPISGHRSVSWYQQTPGQGLQFLFEYFSETQRNKGNFPGRFSGRQFSNSRSEMNVSTLELGDSALYLCASSLEGFTDTQYFGPGTRLTVL.

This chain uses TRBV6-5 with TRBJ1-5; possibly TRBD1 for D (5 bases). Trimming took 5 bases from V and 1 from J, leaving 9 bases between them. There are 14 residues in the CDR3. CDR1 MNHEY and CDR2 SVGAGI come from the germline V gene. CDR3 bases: TGTGCCAGCAGTAACTGGGACAGCAATCAGCCCCAGCATTTT. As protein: CASSNWDSNQPQHF.

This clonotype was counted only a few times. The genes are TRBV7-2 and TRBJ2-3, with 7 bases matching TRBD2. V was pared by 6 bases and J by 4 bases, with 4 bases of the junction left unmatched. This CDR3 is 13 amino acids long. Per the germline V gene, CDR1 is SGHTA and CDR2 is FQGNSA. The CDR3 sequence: CASRASGSDTQYF. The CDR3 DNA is TGTGCCAGCAGGGCTAGCGGCTCAGATACGCAGTATTTT.

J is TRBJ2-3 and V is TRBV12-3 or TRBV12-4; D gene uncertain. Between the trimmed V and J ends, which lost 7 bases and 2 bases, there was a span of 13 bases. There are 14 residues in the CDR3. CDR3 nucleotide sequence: TGTGCCAGCACCTCTCCCCCCCTCACAGATACGCAGTATTTT. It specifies CASTSPPLTDTQYF.

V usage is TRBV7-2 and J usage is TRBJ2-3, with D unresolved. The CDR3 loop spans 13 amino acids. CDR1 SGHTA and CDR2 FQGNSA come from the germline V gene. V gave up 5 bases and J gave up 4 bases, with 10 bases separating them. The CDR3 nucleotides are TGTGCCAGCAGCCGGCTTTTTGCAGATACGCAGTATTTT. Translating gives CASSRLFADTQYF.

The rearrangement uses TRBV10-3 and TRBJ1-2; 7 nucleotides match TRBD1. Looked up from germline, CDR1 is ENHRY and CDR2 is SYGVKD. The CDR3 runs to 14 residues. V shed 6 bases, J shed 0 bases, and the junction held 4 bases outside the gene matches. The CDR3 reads CAISDRAPNYGYTF. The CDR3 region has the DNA TGTGCCATCAGCGACAGGGCCCCTAACTATGGCTACACCTTC.

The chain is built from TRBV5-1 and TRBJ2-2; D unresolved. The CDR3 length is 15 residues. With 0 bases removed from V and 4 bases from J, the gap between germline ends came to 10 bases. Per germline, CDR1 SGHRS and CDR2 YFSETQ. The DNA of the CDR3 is TGCGCCAGCAGCTTGGAAAGCCGGGCCACCGGGGAGCTGTTTTTT. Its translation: CASSLESRATGELFF.

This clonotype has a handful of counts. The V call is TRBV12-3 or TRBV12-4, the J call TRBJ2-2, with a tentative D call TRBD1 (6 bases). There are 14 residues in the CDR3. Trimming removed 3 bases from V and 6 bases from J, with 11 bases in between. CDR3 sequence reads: CASSFSGTSGELFF. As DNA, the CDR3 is TGTGCCAGCAGTTTCTCCGGGACATCCGGGGAGCTGTTTTTT.

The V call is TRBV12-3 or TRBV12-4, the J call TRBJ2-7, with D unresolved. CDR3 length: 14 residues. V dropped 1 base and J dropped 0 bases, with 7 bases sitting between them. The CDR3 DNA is TGTGCCAGCAGTTTAGATCTGAGCTCCTACGAGCAGTACTTC. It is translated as CASSLDLSSYEQYF.

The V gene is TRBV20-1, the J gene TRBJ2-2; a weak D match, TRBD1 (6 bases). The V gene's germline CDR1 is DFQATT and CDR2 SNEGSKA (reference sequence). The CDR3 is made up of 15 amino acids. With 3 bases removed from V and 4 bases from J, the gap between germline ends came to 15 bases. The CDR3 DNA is TGCAGTGCTAGGCCTCTGGACAGCCTCACCGGGGAGCTGTTTTTT. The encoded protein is CSARPLDSLTGELFF.

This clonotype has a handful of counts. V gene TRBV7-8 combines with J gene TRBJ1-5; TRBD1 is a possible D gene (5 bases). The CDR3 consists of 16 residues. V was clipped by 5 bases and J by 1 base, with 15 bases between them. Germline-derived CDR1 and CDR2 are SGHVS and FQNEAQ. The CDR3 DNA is TGTGCCAGCAGCCCTAGGGCAGGGTGGAGCAATCAGCCCCAGCATTTT. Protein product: CASSPRAGWSNQPQHF.

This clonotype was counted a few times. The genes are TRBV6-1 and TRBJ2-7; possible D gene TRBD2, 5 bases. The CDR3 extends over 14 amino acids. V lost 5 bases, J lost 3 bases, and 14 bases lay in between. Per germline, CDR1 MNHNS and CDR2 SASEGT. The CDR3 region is CASSPGIKLYEQYF. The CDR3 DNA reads TGTGCCAGCAGTCCGGGAATAAAACTCTACGAGCAGTACTTC.

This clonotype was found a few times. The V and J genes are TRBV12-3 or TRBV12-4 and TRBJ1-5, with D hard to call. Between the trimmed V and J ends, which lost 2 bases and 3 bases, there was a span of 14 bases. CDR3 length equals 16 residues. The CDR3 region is CASSLSGKDNNQPQHF. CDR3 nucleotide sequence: TGTGCCAGCAGTTTATCCGGGAAGGATAACAATCAGCCCCAGCATTTT.

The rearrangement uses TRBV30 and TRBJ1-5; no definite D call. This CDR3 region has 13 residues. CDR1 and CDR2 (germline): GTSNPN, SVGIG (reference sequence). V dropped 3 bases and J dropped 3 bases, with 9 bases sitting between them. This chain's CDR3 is CAWRGDFNQPQHF. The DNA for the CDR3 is TGTGCCTGGAGGGGAGATTTCAATCAGCCCCAGCATTTT.

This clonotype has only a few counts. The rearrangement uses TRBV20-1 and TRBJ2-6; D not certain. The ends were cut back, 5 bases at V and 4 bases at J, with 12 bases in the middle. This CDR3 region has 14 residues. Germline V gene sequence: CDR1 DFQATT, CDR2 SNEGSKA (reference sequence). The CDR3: CSAQYGRGANVLTF. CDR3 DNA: TGCAGTGCTCAATACGGTCGGGGGGCCAACGTCCTGACTTTC.

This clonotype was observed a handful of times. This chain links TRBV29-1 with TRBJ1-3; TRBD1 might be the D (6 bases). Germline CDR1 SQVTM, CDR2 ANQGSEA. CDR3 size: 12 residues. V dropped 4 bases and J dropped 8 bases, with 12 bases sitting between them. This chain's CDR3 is CSVAEQGYTIYF. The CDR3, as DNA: TGCAGCGTTGCGGAACAGGGATACACCATATATTTT.